The entry that follows covers one T cell receptor beta chain sequence. Its specificity is not known. 13 Jbeta primers and 60 Vbeta primers were used for the PCR. Assay used: immunoSEQ multiplex PCR; TCRdb lists only in-frame clones, some missing. The table shows 95,000 to 150,000 clones, with 77% occurring only once. This sample stems from a study of cytomegalovirus exposure and HLA in healthy donors. Study-level results: It is likely that the observed cluster of highly shared sequence variants was a sequencing artifact.

This clonotype was sampled from a middle-aged woman in good health and CMV-seropositive. Sequences were obtained from PBMCs.

The CDR3: CASSQDGGGVGELFF. CDR3 DNA sequence: TGTGCCAGCAGCCAAGATGGCGGGGGGGTCGGGGAGCTGTTTTTT. This chain connects TRBV4-2 to TRBJ2-2, with 9 positions matching TRBD2. The CDR3 is 15 amino acids. Unmatched junction bases numbered 3, after V lost 0 bases and J lost 7 bases. Germline values: CDR1 LGHNA, CDR2 YNFKEQ.